Each of the 25 T cell receptor beta chains below was sequenced from the same sample in a study of blood T cell repertoires in COVID-19. Produced via immunoSEQ multiplex PCR; TCRdb's table is partial and in-frame only. In the table there are 100,000 to 150,000 clones, around 89% of which are singletons. The specimen sequenced was peripheral blood. The receptors were gathered from a man between 60 and 75 years old with COVID-19, enrolled during active disease.

This clone has a single count. The chain employs TRBV28 and TRBJ1-5; D may be TRBD1 (6 bases). The CDR3 is 13 amino acids. Trimming pared 7 bases from V and 8 bases from J, leaving 15 bases between. In germline, CDR1 is MDHEN, CDR2 SYDVKM. This CDR3 reads CASKLGGPEPQHF. CDR3 sequence (DNA): TGTGCCAGCAAACTCGGGGGGCCGGAGCCCCAGCATTTT.

The rearrangement links TRBV15 to TRBJ1-1; TRBD1 agrees at 8 bases. The CDR3 has 14 residues. Trimming at V came to 0 bases and at J to 5 bases, leaving 2 bases not matched to a gene. Germline V gene data show CDR1 as LNHNV and CDR2 as YYDKDF (reference sequence). DNA for the CDR3: TGTGCCACCAGCAGAGACAGGGGGCGAACTGAAGCTTTCTTT. Translation gives CATSRDRGRTEAFF.

The chain carries TRBV19 and TRBJ1-5; 8 bases align to TRBD1. CDR1 and CDR2 (germline): LNHDA, SQIVND (reference sequence). The CDR3 contains 16 residues. Trimming at V came to 6 bases and at J to 5 bases, leaving 12 bases not matched to a gene. This CDR3 reads CASSENTGGLDQPQHF. For the CDR3, the DNA is TGTGCCAGTAGCGAGAATACAGGGGGTTTGGATCAGCCCCAGCATTTT.

Worth noting for this clone: Distinct nucleotide sequences in the sample also encode this CDR3. CDR3 DNA sequence: TGTGCCAGCAGCTTATCCGCTGGAAACACCATATATTTT. As protein: CASSLSAGNTIYF. V and J are TRBV7-9 and TRBJ1-3; no definite D call. The V and J ends lost 2 bases and 2 bases respectively, with 4 bases between them. CDR1 and CDR2 (germline): SEHNR, FQNEAQ (reference sequence). The CDR3 has 13 amino acids.

For this clone: This same CDR3 is encoded by further DNA sequences in the sample. The rearrangement uses TRBV6-5 and TRBJ1-1; the match to TRBD1 covers 8 bases. Per the germline V gene, CDR1 is MNHEY and CDR2 is SVGAGI. V dropped 6 bases and J dropped 5; count of bases not matched to a gene: 8. The CDR3 runs 14 residues. The CDR3 DNA reads TGTGCCAGCAGCCCCAGGACAGGGTGGACTGAAGCTTTCTTT. The encoded protein is CASSPRTGWTEAFF.

V and J are TRBV11-2 and TRBJ2-7, with D perhaps TRBD2 (6 bases). This CDR3 spans 15 amino acids. Per the germline V gene, CDR1 is SGHAT and CDR2 is FQNNGV. V was cut by 1 base and J by 3 bases, with 13 bases left in between. DNA for the CDR3: TGTGCCAGCAGCTTAGGTGGGGGGTTAAGCTACGAGCAGTACTTC. This encodes CASSLGGGLSYEQYF. Full variable domain (remainder filled in from reference TRBV11-2 and TRBJ2-7): EAGVAQSPRYKIIEKRQSVAFWCNPISGHATLYWYQQILGQGPKLLIQFQNNGVVDDSQLPKDRFSAERLKGVDSTLKIQPAKLEDSAVYLCASSLGGGLSYEQYFGPGTRLTVT.

A remark on this clone: The junction differs from germline at one of its ends, possibly a read error. J is TRBJ2-7 and V is TRBV27; 8 nucleotides line up with TRBD1. Germline V gives CDR1 MNHEY, CDR2 SMNVEV (reference sequence). The CDR3 covers 11 residues. The CDR3 loop reads CASSSQGASSF. In DNA, the CDR3 is TGTGCCAGCAGTTCGCAGGGGGCTTCATCCTTC.

V gene TRBV5-6 combines with J gene TRBJ1-1; unclear D gene. Germline loops: CDR1 SGHDT, CDR2 YYEEEE. V was trimmed by 4 bases and J by 6 bases, leaving 13 bases between them. The CDR3 consists of 13 residues. Written as DNA, the CDR3 is TGTGCCAGCAGCCCGGTTCGTAACCCTGAAGCTTTCTTT. It encodes CASSPVRNPEAFF.

The chain uses TRBV21-1 and TRBJ2-7; the table assigns TRBD2, which was not confirmed against the DNA. TRBV21-1 is a recognized pseudogene. The CDR3 spans 14 residues. CDR3 loop: CASRGTSGSYEQYF. As DNA, the CDR3 is TGTGCCAGCAGAGGGACTAGCGGTTCCTACGAGCAGTACTTC.

V is TRBV6-5 and J is TRBJ2-2; tentatively, D is TRBD1 (6 bases). V was clipped by 2 bases and J by 5 bases, with 12 bases between them. CDR1 is MNHEY and CDR2 is SVGAGI in the germline V gene. This CDR3 spans 15 amino acids. The CDR3 reads CASSYNRDGTGELFF. The CDR3 region has the DNA TGTGCCAGCAGTTACAACAGGGACGGGACCGGGGAGCTGTTTTTT.

This clone was detected once. The V call is TRBV19, the J call TRBJ2-5, with D maybe TRBD1 (5 bases). V lost 5 bases to trimming and J lost 5 bases, with 18 bases between them. The CDR3 spans 15 residues. Germline-derived CDR1 and CDR2 are LNHDA and SQIVND (reference sequence). CDR3 loop: CASSLQGWGLETQYF. As DNA, the CDR3 is TGTGCCAGTAGTTTGCAGGGTTGGGGCTTGGAGACCCAGTACTTC.

The chain links TRBV6-5 to TRBJ1-2; 7 bases agree with TRBD1. Germline trimming cut 6 bases from V and 2 bases from J; bases unmatched to any gene: 6. The CDR3 is 14 amino acids. Looked up from germline, CDR1 is MNHEY and CDR2 is SVGAGI. The CDR3 reads CASRRDRDNYGYTF. In nucleotides, the CDR3 is TGTGCCAGCAGAAGGGACAGAGACAACTATGGCTACACCTTC.

The V call is TRBV14, the J call TRBJ2-3; 10 positions agree with TRBD2. Germline V CDR1 and CDR2: SGHDN, FVKESK. The CDR3 extends over 19 amino acids. V dropped 1 base and J dropped 7; count of bases not matched to a gene: 17. The chain's CDR3 is CASSQVTQRGGRRLYTQYF. The CDR3 DNA reads TGTGCCAGCAGCCAAGTTACCCAGCGGGGGGGCCGCAGGTTATATACGCAGTATTTT. Complete variable domain (other parts from reference TRBV14 and TRBJ2-3): EAGVTQFPSHSVIEKGQTVTLRCDPISGHDNLYWYRRVMGKEIKFLLHFVKESKQDESGMPNNRFLAERTGGTYSTLKVQPAELEDSGVYFCASSQVTQRGGRRLYTQYFGPGTRLTVL.

The V gene is TRBV28, the J gene TRBJ1-2; D is possibly TRBD1 (5 bases). The CDR3 length is 15 residues. Per germline, CDR1 MDHEN and CDR2 SYDVKM. Between the trimmed V and J ends, which lost 7 bases and 2 bases, there was a span of 17 bases. CDR3 in amino acids: CASTSGGFANYGYTF. The CDR3 DNA reads as TGTGCCAGCACCTCGGGGGGGTTTGCCAACTATGGCTACACCTTC.

The chain uses TRBV6-5 and TRBJ2-5; 9 bases agree with TRBD2. Losses at the gene ends were 2 bases for V and 0 bases for J; bases not matched to a gene: 4. The CDR3 is 16 amino acids. The germline V gene has CDR1 MNHEY and CDR2 SVGAGI. As DNA, the CDR3 is TGTGCCAGCAGTTACCAGCGGGGGGTAAACCAAGAGACCCAGTACTTC. This encodes CASSYQRGVNQETQYF.

This chain connects TRBV5-1 to TRBJ1-1; D gene ambiguous. Germline CDR1 and CDR2: SGHRS and YFSETQ. V was shortened by 1 base and J by 1 base, with 5 bases between the two germline ends. The CDR3 loop spans 13 amino acids. CDR3 in DNA: TGCGCCAGCAGCTTGAACAGGAACACTGAAGCTTTCTTT. As protein: CASSLNRNTEAFF.

The chain employs TRBV11-2 and TRBJ1-2, with 7 bases that match TRBD1. The CDR3 extends over 13 amino acids. Trimming removed 5 bases from V and 8 bases from J; junction bases left unmatched: 8. Germline V gene data show CDR1 as SGHAT and CDR2 as FQNNGV. The CDR3 reads CASSPSGQDGYTF. The CDR3, as DNA: TGTGCCAGCAGCCCTTCTGGACAGGACGGCTACACCTTC. The full variable domain, rest sourced from reference TRBV11-2 and TRBJ1-2, is EAGVAQSPRYKIIEKRQSVAFWCNPISGHATLYWYQQILGQGPKLLIQFQNNGVVDDSQLPKDRFSAERLKGVDSTLKIQPAKLEDSAVYLCASSPSGQDGYTFGSGTRLTVV.

The genes are TRBV6-2 or TRBV6-3 and TRBJ1-4; a possible D gene is TRBD1 (5 bases). The CDR3 totals 14 residues. V was clipped by 5 bases and J by 6 bases, with 13 bases between them. Germline V gene lookup returns CDR1 MNHEY and CDR2 SVGEGT. Written as DNA, the CDR3 is TGTGCCAGCAGTAACGGACCGGGGGATGAAAAACTGTTTTTT. It encodes CASSNGPGDEKLFF.

This chain uses TRBV7-9 with TRBJ2-5; 9 nucleotides line up with TRBD1. Per germline, CDR1 SEHNR and CDR2 FQNEAQ (reference sequence). This CDR3 has 17 residues. With V trimmed by 5 bases and J by 0 bases, 10 bases remained unmatched. Here the CDR3 reads CASSPRGQGSYQETQYF. CDR3 DNA: TGTGCCAGCAGCCCCAGGGGACAGGGATCGTACCAAGAGACCCAGTACTTC.

This rearrangement joins TRBV7-3 to TRBJ2-3; D perhaps matches TRBD2 (6 bases). Germline values: CDR1 SGHTA, CDR2 FQGTGA. The CDR3 is 16 amino acids. Trimming left V 6 bases short and J 0 bases short, with 16 bases between. The CDR3 loop reads CASSPTAGQSTDTQYF. CDR3 DNA sequence: TGTGCCAGCAGTCCCACAGCGGGCCAGAGCACAGATACGCAGTATTTT. Complete variable domain (other parts from reference TRBV7-3 and TRBJ2-3): GAGVSQTPSNKVTEKGKYVELRCDPISGHTALYWYRQSLGQGPEFLIYFQGTGAADDSGLPNDRFFAVRPEGSVSTLKIQRTERGDSAVYLCASSPTAGQSTDTQYFGPGTRLTVL.

The chain couples TRBV15 to TRBJ1-1; no firm D call. Germline CDR1 LNHNV, CDR2 YYDKDF (reference sequence). The CDR3 length is 13 residues. V gave up 1 base and J gave up 7 bases, with 10 bases separating them. The CDR3 DNA follows: TGTGCCACCAGCAGAGCGGTAACAGATGAAGCTTTCTTT. Translating it yields CATSRAVTDEAFF.

The gene calls are TRBV11-2 and TRBJ2-4; 7 bases agree with TRBD2. Per the germline V gene, CDR1 is SGHAT and CDR2 is FQNNGV. CDR3 length: 16 amino acids. J was trimmed by 6 bases and V by 1 base; bases with no gene match: 9. CDR3: CASSLGASGPLNIQYF. The CDR3 nucleotides are TGTGCCAGCAGCTTAGGGGCTAGCGGTCCCCTAAACATTCAGTACTTC.

This chain links TRBV14 with TRBJ1-1; D remains ambiguous. V gave up 4 bases and J gave up 0 bases, with 6 bases separating them. This CDR3 region has 13 residues. Germline CDR1 SGHDN, CDR2 FVKESK. CDR3 residues: CASSLSLNTEAFF. The DNA of the CDR3 is TGTGCCAGCAGCCTTAGTCTGAACACTGAAGCTTTCTTT.

The J gene is TRBJ2-5, the V gene TRBV13; 9 bases fit TRBD2. Germline V gene data show CDR1 as PRHDT and CDR2 as FYEKMQ (reference sequence). The V segment lost 2 bases and the J segment 4 bases; nucleotides outside the gene matches: 11. The CDR3 consists of 17 residues. The CDR3 protein is CASSLPPRTSVRETQYF. The DNA of the CDR3 is TGTGCCAGCAGCTTACCCCCCCGGACTAGCGTTCGAGAGACCCAGTACTTC. The full variable domain, its missing parts supplied by reference TRBV13 and TRBJ2-5, is AAGVIQSPRHLIKEKRETATLKCYPIPRHDTVYWYQQGPGQDPQFLISFYEKMQSDKGSIPDRFSAQQFSDYHSELNMSSLELGDSALYFCASSLPPRTSVRETQYFGPGTRLLVL.

This clone was detected only a few times. This chain connects TRBV6-2 or TRBV6-3 to TRBJ2-6, with D possibly matching TRBD2 (6 bases). The CDR3 length is 15 residues. With 1 base removed from V and 2 bases from J, the gap between germline ends came to 6 bases. The germline V gene has CDR1 MNHEY and CDR2 SVGEGT. CDR3 coding DNA: TGTGCCAGCAGTTACTGGAGGGCTGGGGCCAACGTCCTGACTTTC. Translating it yields CASSYWRAGANVLTF.